The 12 T cell receptor beta chains reported below all come from one sample, sequenced in a study of T cells after somatic rescue of genetic block. Here immunoSEQ multiplex PCR was the method, and the copy in TCRdb shows in-frame clones only, minus some. This table holds about 14,000 clones, under 75% found once. Material: peripheral blood mononuclear cells (PBMCs). These receptors all come from a boy between 10 and 17 years old.

V usage is TRBV19 and J usage is TRBJ2-7, with 10 bases identical to TRBD1. The length of the CDR3 is 14 residues. The junction had 2 bases not matched to a gene; V was cut back by 3 bases and J by 3 bases. Per germline, CDR1 LNHDA and CDR2 SQIVND (reference sequence). CDR3: CASSIGTGDYEQYF. CDR3 coding DNA: TGTGCCAGTAGTATCGGGACAGGGGACTACGAGCAGTACTTC.

The chain is built from TRBV28 and TRBJ1-5; 8 positions agree with TRBD1. Germline V lookup: CDR1 MDHEN, CDR2 SYDVKM. J lost 2 bases, V lost 5 bases, and 11 bases had no gene match. The CDR3 consists of 17 residues. The chain's CDR3 is CASSPGTGHGGNQPQHF. Here the CDR3 DNA reads TGTGCCAGCAGTCCCGGGACAGGCCATGGTGGCAATCAGCCCCAGCATTTT.

This clone was seen more than once but under ten times. The rearrangement uses TRBV7-9 and TRBJ1-5; TRBD1 agrees at 8 bases. CDR3 size: 14 residues. The trim removed 5 bases at V and 6 bases at J, leaving 6 bases unmatched. Germline-derived CDR1 and CDR2 are SEHNR and FQNEAQ (reference sequence). CDR3 DNA: TGTGCCAGCAGCCCACAGGGGGGTAGTCAGCCCCAGCATTTT. Translating gives CASSPQGGSQPQHF. The whole variable domain, filled in from reference TRBV7-9 and TRBJ1-5, reads DTGVSQNPRHKITKRGQNVTFRCDPISEHNRLYWYRQTLGQGPEFLTYFQNEAQLEKSRLLSDRFSAERPKGSFSTLEIQRTEQGDSAMYLCASSPQGGSQPQHFGDGTRLSIL.

This chain uses TRBV30 with TRBJ1-5, with TRBD1 matching 9 bases. Trimming took 2 bases from V and 5 from J; bases not matched to a gene: 7. This CDR3 contains 15 residues. CDR1 is GTSNPN and CDR2 is SVGIG in the germline V gene (reference sequence). Written as DNA, the CDR3 is TGTGCCTGGAGTCTTACAGGGGGCCGGGATCAGCCCCAGCATTTT. Translating it yields CAWSLTGGRDQPQHF.

The chain joins TRBV2 to TRBJ1-1, with D unclear. Germline CDR1 SNHLY, CDR2 FYNNEI. The CDR3 is made up of 13 amino acids. V lost 5 bases and J 3 bases, leaving 10 bases between the germline ends. The CDR3 loop is CASSFSRDTEAFF. For the CDR3, the DNA is TGTGCCAGCAGTTTCTCACGGGACACTGAAGCTTTCTTT.

This chain links TRBV5-1 with TRBJ1-3; D gene uncertain. CDR1 is SGHRS, CDR2 YFSETQ, per germline. The CDR3 is 13 amino acids. Trimming removed 0 bases from V and 2 bases from J, with 3 bases in between. DNA for the CDR3: TGCGCCAGCAGCTTGGGGGCTGGAAACACCATATATTTT. Residues: CASSLGAGNTIYF. Complete variable domain (other parts from reference TRBV5-1 and TRBJ1-3): KAGVTQTPRYLIKTRGQQVTLSCSPISGHRSVSWYQQTPGQGLQFLFEYFSETQRNKGNFPGRFSGRQFSNSRSEMNVSTLELGDSALYLCASSLGAGNTIYFGEGSWLTVV.

This chain uses TRBV5-1 with TRBJ2-2; 8 bases agree with TRBD1. The V gene's germline CDR1 is SGHRS and CDR2 YFSETQ. The J segment lost 7 bases and the V segment lost 4 bases, leaving 9 bases of the junction unmatched. The CDR3 extends over 15 amino acids. In DNA, the CDR3 is TGCGCCAGCAGCATCCACAGGGGGGATATCGGGGAGCTGTTTTTT. Its translation: CASSIHRGDIGELFF.

The V and J genes are TRBV10-1 and TRBJ2-3; 13 nucleotides match TRBD2. CDR3 size: 16 residues. From germline, CDR1 is WNHNN and CDR2 SYGVQD (reference sequence). V was pared by 3 bases and J by 3 bases, with 3 bases of the junction left unmatched. CDR3 region: CASSDPGLAGTDTQYF. CDR3 sequence (DNA): TGCGCCAGCAGTGACCCGGGACTAGCGGGAACAGATACGCAGTATTTT.

V gene TRBV5-6 combines with J gene TRBJ1-2; D is possibly TRBD1 (5 bases). The CDR3 length is 15 residues. Per germline, CDR1 SGHDT and CDR2 YYEEEE. Between the trimmed V and J ends, which lost 4 bases and 1 base, there was a span of 14 bases. The CDR3: CASSLLRGSNYGYTF. In DNA form, the CDR3 reads TGTGCCAGCAGCCTGCTAAGGGGAAGTAACTATGGCTACACCTTC.

CDR3 DNA sequence: TGTGCCAGCTCACCCCCGCTCGGGACTGGGGCCAACGTCCTGACTTTC. Translation: CASSPPLGTGANVLTF. This chain connects TRBV18 to TRBJ2-6, with D possibly matching TRBD2 (5 bases). The CDR3 contains 16 residues. Trimming left V 3 bases short and J 2 bases short, with 11 bases between. Germline loops: CDR1 KGHSH, CDR2 LQKENI. Complete variable domain (other parts from reference TRBV18 and TRBJ2-6): NAGVMQNPRHLVRRRGQEARLRCSPMKGHSHVYWYRQLPEEGLKFMVYLQKENIIDESGMPKERFSAEFPKEGPSILRIQQVVRGDSAAYFCASSPPLGTGANVLTFGAGSRLTVL.

V and J are TRBV19 and TRBJ1-2; D ambiguous. Trimming stripped 8 bases from V and 4 bases from J, with 8 bases between. Looked up from germline, CDR1 is LNHDA and CDR2 is SQIVND (reference sequence). The CDR3 is 11 residues long. CDR3 loop: CASETPYGYTF. CDR3 nucleotide sequence: TGTGCCAGTGAAACTCCCTATGGCTACACCTTC.

The DNA for the CDR3 is TGTGCCAGCAGTGATGGGGACGGCTCTGGGGCCAACGTCCTGACTTTC. It codes for CASSDGDGSGANVLTF. The chain employs TRBV6-1 and TRBJ2-6; D may correspond to TRBD1 or TRBD2 (5 bases each). Germline CDR1 reads MNHNS; CDR2 reads SASEGT. Trimming removed 3 bases at V and 0 bases at J, with 9 bases between. The CDR3 is 16 amino acids.